Following are 11 T cell receptor beta chains from one sample sequenced in a study of blood T cell repertoires in COVID-19. TCRdb's table, derived via immunoSEQ multiplex PCR, lists solely in-frame clones and lacks some. The sample records some 260,000 clones, about nine tenths being singletons. Sequenced: PBMCs or T cells enriched from blood (not recorded which). These receptors originate from a woman aged 30 to 39 with acute COVID-19.

The V call is TRBV11-2, the J call TRBJ2-7; D call uncertain. Looked up from germline, CDR1 is SGHAT and CDR2 is FQNNGV. Trimming pared 2 bases from V and 0 bases from J, leaving 5 bases between. The CDR3 loop spans 13 amino acids. In nucleotides, the CDR3 is TGTGCCAGCAGCTTACCCTCCTCCTACGAGCAGTACTTC. Its translation: CASSLPSSYEQYF.

V is TRBV12-3 or TRBV12-4 and J is TRBJ1-1, with TRBD1 as a possible D gene (6 bases). CDR3 length: 13 amino acids. Trimming removed 6 bases at V and 1 base at J, with 9 bases between. The CDR3 region has the DNA TGTGCCAGCAGAACAGGGAGGAACACTGAAGCTTTCTTT. Its translation is CASRTGRNTEAFF.

The chain recombines TRBV19 with TRBJ2-2; 8 bases line up with TRBD1. V was pared by 5 bases and J by 6 bases, with 5 bases of the junction left unmatched. The CDR3 length is 14 residues. Germline CDR1 LNHDA, CDR2 SQIVND (reference sequence). This CDR3 is CASSLTGVPGELFF. Written as DNA, the CDR3 is TGTGCCAGTAGTTTGACAGGGGTCCCCGGGGAGCTGTTTTTT. The full variable domain, its missing parts supplied by reference TRBV19 and TRBJ2-2, is DGGITQSPKYLFRKEGQNVTLSCEQNLNHDAMYWYRQDPGQGLRLIYYSQIVNDFQKGDIAEGYSVSREKKESFPLTVTSAQKNPTAFYLCASSLTGVPGELFFGEGSRLTVL.

The chain links TRBV7-3 to TRBJ2-3; D gene uncertain. V shed 2 bases and J shed 4 bases, with 7 bases lying between them. The CDR3 sequence is 13 residues long. Germline V gives CDR1 SGHTA, CDR2 FQGTGA. CDR3 DNA sequence: TGTGCCAGCAGCTTATCCCCTGCAGATACGCAGTATTTT. It is translated as CASSLSPADTQYF. The full variable domain, rest sourced from reference TRBV7-3 and TRBJ2-3, is GAGVSQTPSNKVTEKGKYVELRCDPISGHTALYWYRQSLGQGPEFLIYFQGTGAADDSGLPNDRFFAVRPEGSVSTLKIQRTERGDSAVYLCASSLSPADTQYFGPGTRLTVL.

The V call is TRBV6-5, the J call TRBJ1-3; TRBD1 might be the D (5 bases). Deletions cut 4 bases from V and 0 bases from J, with 10 bases between. This CDR3 has 15 amino acids. CDR1 and CDR2 (germline): MNHEY, SVGAGI. The CDR3 DNA is TGTGCCAGCAGTTCTGGACACTCCTCTGGAAACACCATATATTTT. Residues: CASSSGHSSGNTIYF.

This clone was detected only once. The chain employs TRBV19 and TRBJ2-3, with a possible D match to TRBD1 (5 bases). The CDR3 is 16 amino acids. Germline V CDR1 and CDR2: LNHDA, SQIVND (reference sequence). V gave up 7 bases and J gave up 0 bases, with 17 bases separating them. CDR3 DNA: TGTGCCAGTAAGCTGTCAGGGTGGGCTAGCACAGATACGCAGTATTTT. Translated, it gives CASKLSGWASTDTQYF.

This chain links TRBV7-9 with TRBJ1-2, with TRBD1 as a possible D gene (6 bases). The CDR3 consists of 16 residues. Trimming cost V 7 bases and J 7 bases, with 25 bases left between them. Germline-derived CDR1 and CDR2 are SEHNR and FQNEAQ (reference sequence). The CDR3 protein is CASIPSTGWESSGYTF. The CDR3 DNA is TGTGCCAGCATCCCTAGTACAGGGTGGGAATCTAGTGGCTACACCTTC.

The J gene is TRBJ1-6, the V gene TRBV10-3; D perhaps matches TRBD1 (6 bases). V lost 6 bases, J lost 6 bases, and 12 bases lay in between. CDR1 and CDR2 (germline): ENHRY, SYGVKD. The CDR3 totals 14 residues. CDR3 sequence: CAIRTGQPNSPLHF. As DNA, the CDR3 is TGTGCCATCAGGACGGGACAACCTAATTCACCCCTCCACTTT.

The chain uses TRBV4-1 and TRBJ2-3; weak D call: TRBD1 (5 bases). Germline V CDR1 and CDR2: MGHRA, YSYEKL. The CDR3 loop spans 14 amino acids. Trimming cost V 0 bases and J 5 bases, with 9 bases left between them. CDR3 DNA sequence: TGCGCCAGCAGCCAAGAAGGGGTCCAAGATACGCAGTATTTT. Its protein product is CASSQEGVQDTQYF.

V gene TRBV7-2 combines with J gene TRBJ2-5, with 7 bases identical to TRBD1. Trimming at V came to 2 bases and at J to 3 bases, leaving 6 bases not matched to a gene. CDR1 SGHTA and CDR2 FQGNSA come from the germline V gene. This CDR3 contains 15 residues. The CDR3 nucleotides read TGTGCCAGCAGCTTACGCCTCGGGACAGAAGAGACCCAGTACTTC. Its translation is CASSLRLGTEETQYF.

This clone was found a few times. The chain joins TRBV2 to TRBJ2-2; 7 bases align to TRBD1. The length of the CDR3 is 15 residues. The germline V gene has CDR1 SNHLY and CDR2 FYNNEI. V was pared by 7 bases and J by 1 base, with 6 bases of the junction left unmatched. In DNA form, the CDR3 reads TGTGCCAGCAAGACGGGACAGCTGAACACCGGGGAGCTGTTTTTT. This sequence encodes CASKTGQLNTGELFF.